This T cell receptor (beta chain) was sequenced in a study of regulatory T cells in long-lasting Graves disease (dated by TCRdb to 2020 to 2023). Broadly, across the study: Persistent Graves' disease was defined as persistently positive TSH receptor autoantibodies together with antithyroid drug treatment for over 5 years. Patients with persistent Graves' disease were compared with patients with newly diagnosed Graves' disease using TCR sequencing and RNA sequencing of peripheral blood. The study was conducted in China and was registered as a clinical trial. A total of roughly 35 samples were covered by TCR sequencing, comprising around 13 persistent and about 20 newly diagnosed Graves' disease patients. On average, persistent Graves' disease patients in the clinical cohort had been on antithyroid drugs for about 9.3 years. Study-wide conclusions, independent of this receptor: Sequencing and analysis were restricted to the TCR beta chain. The small sample size was acknowledged by the authors as a limitation that may reduce accuracy. The study examined only peripheral blood because the primary lesion, thyroid tissue, could not be accessed. More public clonotypes were shared among persistent patients (roughly 2,700) than among newly diagnosed patients (roughly 1,000). Lower TCR Shannon entropy and fewer highly expanded clones were observed in persistent Graves' disease patients than in newly diagnosed patients, which suggested clonal expansion. TRBV28, TRBJ1-2 and TRBJ2-5 were preferentially used in persistent disease, while TRBV20-1 and TRBJ2-1 were favored in newly diagnosed disease.

Taken from the germline V gene, the CDR1 and CDR2 loops are SGDLS and YYNGEE. Between the V and J ends, shortened by 3 bases and 0 bases respectively, the junction contains 21 bases. Including the terminal cysteine and phenylalanine, the CDR3 comprises 19 residues. Kept here is only the CDR3 DNA, which spans 57 bases and is read in frame from base 1. Note on this clonotype: It has no known antigen specificity. Qualities for individual bases were not recorded, and no much larger clone is one base off.

Libraries came from multiplex PCR. The instrument given in TCRdb is Illumina HiSeq 4000. To build TCR beta libraries, CDR3 regions were amplified by Arm-PCR using iRepertoire HTBI primers. PCR products were gel purified before sequencing. For the original study's pipeline: Gene usage analysis of CDR3 amino acid clonotypes relied on the 60 or so TRBV and 14 TRBJ segments identified across samples. COPE and FqMerger were used to merge filtered high-quality paired reads into contigs. BLAST was used to align contigs to the IMGT TRBV, TRBD and TRBJ reference genes, and CDR3 was defined following IMGT. Any clonotype with a frequency above 0.1% was counted as a highly expanded clone. Repertoire diversity was measured by Shannon entropy, and V-J evenness by the Gini coefficient. Public clonotypes were defined as clonotypes shared by more than one individual. TCRdb ran its own pipeline on the public reads, namely fastp trimming at Q25 and MiXCR clone calling, and kept in-frame beta chains. For every CDR3 protein sequence, its rows merge into one entry that carries the most common genes and DNA. The V and J calls and clone size are TCRdb's, not the authors'. This sample gives hundreds of thousands of distinct CDR3 sequences in total; about 22% of them show up just once. Roughly 7.7% of the sample is held by the ten biggest clonotypes.

Explained via the paper, the time point label denotes: persistent/refractory GD, antithyroid drugs over 5 years with positive TRAb. For both TCR sequencing and RNA sequencing, RNA was extracted from PBMCs in TRIzol. The diagnosis of Graves' disease was made according to American Thyroid Association guidelines. Patients for the study were recruited at an endocrinology department in Xi'an, China. Each patient gave about 9.1 milliliters of peripheral blood, collected in an EDTA anticoagulant tube. Ficoll Paque Plus density gradient separation was used to isolate PBMCs, and no additional T cell sorting was done. An Agilent 2100 Bioanalyzer and agarose gel were used to check RNA quality, while a NanoDrop 2000 measured RNA concentration.

This chain joins TRBV9 to TRBJ2-2, with a weak D call of TRBD2 (7 bases match). The receptor comes from a female donor with Graves disease. Source: peripheral blood mononuclear cells (PBMCs), taken when the disease was refractory, from a patient treated with antithyroid drugs. The DNA is TGTGCCAGCAGCGAAGAGCCCGGCGGGGGCTTCTCGAACACCGGGGAGCTGTTTTTT. Translated, this gives CASSEEPGGGFSNTGELFF.